This T cell receptor beta chain was identified in a study of T-cell memory formation after mild COVID-19. Germline V gene sequence: CDR1 SEHNR, CDR2 FQNEAQ (reference sequence). The V gene lost 5 bases and the J gene lost 2 bases, with 10 bases spanning the gap. The CDR3 covers 13 residues. The 5'RACE method, run with constant-segment primers, produced TCR alpha and TCR beta cDNA libraries (carrying sample barcodes and UMIs). Each CDR3 protein is one row after TCRdb ran MiXCR on the 5' RACE reads. Seen here are about 430,000 distinct CDR3 sequences, 20% to 25% observed once, and the top ten hold around 8.7%. A remark on this clonotype: Its antigen is currently unknown.

Study results and caveats: Pre-infection memory showed some responding clones, and this suggested that cross-reactive memory joined. Clones that got smaller from day 15 to 85 had even CD4/CD8, while clones growing later tipped toward CD4+. Second-wave clones with a day 37 peak had unconfirmed SARS-CoV-2 specificity.

The V and J genes are TRBV7-9 and TRBJ2-7; a possible D gene is TRBD2 (6 bases). The receptor was isolated from an adult woman who had mild COVID-19 (a few samples of this study predate the infection). Cell type and time point are not known. Sequencing was done on a sample of PBMCs or a T cell subset sorted from them (not recorded which). The CDR3 nucleotides read TGTGCCAGCAGCCCACCGGGAGCCTACGAGCAGTACTTC. Its protein is CASSPPGAYEQYF.